The sequence of this T cell receptor beta chain was determined in a study of preoperative IRX-2 immunotherapy in early breast cancer. V was trimmed by 5 bases and J by 0 bases, leaving 16 bases between them. This CDR3 spans 16 amino acids. Germline CDR1 and CDR2: SGHNT and YENEEA. Treatment indicated: preoperative locoregional IRX-2 cytokine immunotherapy. Preoperative locoregional IRX-2 cytokine immunotherapy was tested in the phase Ib source study. Sequencing used immunoSEQ multiplex PCR; TCRdb keeps in-frame clones, though not all of them. This sample has roughly 5,300 clones, with approximately 70% found just once.

The source is a human donor with breast cancer. The V gene is TRBV11-3, the J gene TRBJ1-1; D is perhaps TRBD1 (5 bases). The specimen comprised tumor tissue, sampled before IRX-2 immunotherapy. The CDR3 here is CASSQDPGLMNTEAFF. In nucleotides, the CDR3 is TGTGCCAGCAGCCAGGATCCGGGACTCATGAACACTGAAGCTTTCTTT.